The T cell receptor beta chain under discussion was sequenced for a study of shared clonotypes between healthy human individuals. Looked up from germline, CDR1 is MDHEN and CDR2 is SYDVKM. CDR3 length equals 16 residues. V dropped 6 bases and J dropped 3; count of bases not matched to a gene: 14. Sequenced by immunoSEQ multiplex PCR; TCRdb stores in-frame clones only, minus some. The table shows around 690,000 clones, with 90% occurring only once. The source material was memory CD8+ T cells from PBMCs. Subset given: CD45RO+ cells pooled with CCR7-negative TemRA cells. The chain links TRBV28 to TRBJ2-7, with 7 bases matching TRBD2. The sequence derives from a man aged 18 to 29 in good health. Some clones in this sample may be carry-over from other donors' samples. The CDR3 DNA follows: TGTGCCAGCAGCATTCCCCGGGAGGCTAGCGGCTACGAGCAGTACTTC. Translating gives CASSIPREASGYEQYF.